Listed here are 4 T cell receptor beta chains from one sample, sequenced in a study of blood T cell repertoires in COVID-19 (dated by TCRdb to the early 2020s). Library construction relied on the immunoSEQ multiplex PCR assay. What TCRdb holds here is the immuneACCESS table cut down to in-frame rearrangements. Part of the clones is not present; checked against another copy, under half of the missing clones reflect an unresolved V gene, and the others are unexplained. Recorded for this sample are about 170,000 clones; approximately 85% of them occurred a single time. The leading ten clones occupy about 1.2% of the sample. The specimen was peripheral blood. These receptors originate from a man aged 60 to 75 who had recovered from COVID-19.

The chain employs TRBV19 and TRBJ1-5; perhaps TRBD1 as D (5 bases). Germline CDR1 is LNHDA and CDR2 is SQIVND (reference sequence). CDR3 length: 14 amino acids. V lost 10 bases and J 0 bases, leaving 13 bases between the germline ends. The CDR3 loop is CATLPGGSNQPQHF. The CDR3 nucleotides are TGTGCCACCCTCCCCGGGGGTAGCAATCAGCCCCAGCATTTT. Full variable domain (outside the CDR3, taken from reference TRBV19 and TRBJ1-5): DGGITQSPKYLFRKEGQNVTLSCEQNLNHDAMYWYRQDPGQGLRLIYYSQIVNDFQKGDIAEGYSVSREKKESFPLTVTSAQKNPTAFYLCATLPGGSNQPQHFGDGTRLSIL.

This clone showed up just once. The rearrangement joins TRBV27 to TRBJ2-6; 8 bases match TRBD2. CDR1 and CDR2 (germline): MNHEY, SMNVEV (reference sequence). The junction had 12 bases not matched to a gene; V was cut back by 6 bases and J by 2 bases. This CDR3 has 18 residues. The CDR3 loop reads CASSHRPGGGTGANVLTF. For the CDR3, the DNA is TGTGCCAGCAGCCATCGTCCGGGGGGGGGCACTGGGGCCAACGTCCTGACTTTC.

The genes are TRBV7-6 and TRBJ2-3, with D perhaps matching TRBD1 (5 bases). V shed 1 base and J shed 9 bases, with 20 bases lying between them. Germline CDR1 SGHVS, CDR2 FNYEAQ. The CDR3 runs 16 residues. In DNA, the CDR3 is TGTGCCAGCAGCTTAGGTGGGGCACTGACTCCTTACACGCAGTATTTT. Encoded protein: CASSLGGALTPYTQYF.

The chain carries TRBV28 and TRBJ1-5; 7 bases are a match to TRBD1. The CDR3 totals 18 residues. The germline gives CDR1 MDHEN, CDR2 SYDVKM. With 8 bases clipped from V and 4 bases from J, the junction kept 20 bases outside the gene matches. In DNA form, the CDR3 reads TGTGCCAGCCGTAGGGGGCTGAGGGGGGCGAAGAGTAATCAGCCCCAGCATTTT. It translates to CASRRGLRGAKSNQPQHF.